These 8 T cell receptor beta chains were sequenced from one sample in a study of blood T cell repertoires in COVID-19. The assay was immunoSEQ multiplex PCR, and TCRdb's table has in-frame clones only and misses some. The sample holds about 140,000 clones, 84% seen once. Sample: PBMCs or T cells enriched from blood (not recorded which). All receptors come from a woman in her forties or fifties with acute COVID-19.

J is TRBJ2-7 and V is TRBV5-4; 11 bases match TRBD2. The CDR3 loop spans 16 amino acids. V lost 3 bases and J lost 6; bases outside the gene matches: 11. Germline CDR1 is SGHNT and CDR2 is YYREEE (reference sequence). The CDR3 nucleotides are TGTGCCAGCAGCTCGAGGGGGACTAGCGGATTAGGCGAGCAGTACTTC. Encoded protein: CASSSRGTSGLGEQYF. Supplemented by reference TRBV5-4 and TRBJ2-7, the full variable domain reads ETGVTQSPTHLIKTRGQQVTLRCSSQSGHNTVSWYQQALGQGPQFIFQYYREEENGRGNFPPRFSGLQFPNYSSELNVNALELDDSALYLCASSSRGTSGLGEQYFGPGTRLTVT.

This clone appeared once. The chain joins TRBV4-1 to TRBJ1-3; no clear D. The CDR3 is 15 residues long. Germline loops: CDR1 MGHRA, CDR2 YSYEKL. V lost 4 bases, J lost 9 bases, and 19 bases lay in between. CDR3 DNA sequence: TGCGCCAGCAGCCCGCGTACGGGAGCCAGGAGCACCATATATTTT. This encodes CASSPRTGARSTIYF.

The rearrangement uses TRBV24-1 and TRBJ1-5; no reliable D call. V dropped 4 bases and J dropped 0 bases, with 12 bases sitting between them. CDR3 length: 16 residues. CDR1 is KGHDR, CDR2 SFDVKD, per germline. The CDR3 region has the DNA TGTGCCACCAGTGACCCGAGAGGGAATAGCAATCAGCCCCAGCATTTT. Protein sequence: CATSDPRGNSNQPQHF.

The chain recombines TRBV29-1 with TRBJ1-2; a possible D gene is TRBD1 (5 bases). With 6 bases removed from V and 8 bases from J, the gap between germline ends came to 16 bases. The CDR3 runs 12 residues. Germline V gives CDR1 SQVTM, CDR2 ANQGSEA. The CDR3 sequence is CSVRNLGGGYTF. CDR3 DNA sequence: TGCAGCGTCCGGAACCTGGGGGGAGGCTACACCTTC.

The rearrangement joins TRBV11-2 to TRBJ1-6; 7 nucleotides align to TRBD1. This CDR3 region has 14 residues. V dropped 5 bases and J dropped 8; count of bases not matched to a gene: 6. From germline, CDR1 is SGHAT and CDR2 FQNNGV. The DNA for the CDR3 is TGTGCCAGCAGCCCCCAGGGGGACTATTCACCCCTCCACTTT. It yields the protein CASSPQGDYSPLHF.

Ten or more counts support this clone. The chain uses TRBV2 and TRBJ1-1; D is uncertain. The V end was cut by 7 bases, the J end by 4 bases, with 7 bases between. Germline values: CDR1 SNHLY, CDR2 FYNNEI. The CDR3 loop spans 11 amino acids. In DNA, the CDR3 is TGTGCCAGCACCACGAGCACTGAAGCTTTCTTT. Translating it yields CASTTSTEAFF.

The rearrangement links TRBV28 to TRBJ2-7; 14 nucleotides match TRBD2. V shed 6 bases, J shed 6 bases, and the junction held 10 bases outside the gene matches. Germline lookup yields CDR1 MDHEN and CDR2 SYDVKM. The CDR3 is 16 residues long. This CDR3 reads CASRLGTSGSPGEQYF. DNA for the CDR3: TGTGCCAGCAGGCTAGGGACTAGCGGGAGCCCCGGCGAGCAGTACTTC.

As DNA, the CDR3 is TGTGCCGTACAGGGGGGATATAACTATGGCTACACCTTC. Translated: CAVQGGYNYGYTF. V and J are TRBV7-9 and TRBJ1-2, with 8 bases matching TRBD1. V lost 11 bases, J lost 1 base, and 6 bases stayed unmatched. Germline values: CDR1 SEHNR, CDR2 FQNEAQ (reference sequence). There are 13 residues in the CDR3.